This note documents a single T cell receptor beta chain sequence. This entry belongs to a study of blood T cell repertoires in COVID-19. The wider study: The samples span acute and convalescent COVID-19 from the United States, Italy and Spain. T cells, B-cell-depleted T cells, or PBMCs supplied cDNA or gDNA.

The CDR3 spans 16 residues. V was clipped by 6 bases and J by 5 bases, with 20 bases between them. The germline CDR1 and CDR2 sequences are MNHEY and SVGEGT. In the authors' workflow: Using reference gene primer amplification, nucleated cell counts were estimated. Libraries were prepared by immunoSEQ multiplex PCR; TCRdb keeps only in-frame clonotypes and omits some of them. From that table come the V and J calls and clone size; the DNA was used to work out D and trimming. The sample comprises around 130,000 clones, approximately 85% of which are singletons, and 4.3% rests with the top ten. The J gene is TRBJ2-1, the V gene TRBV6-2 or TRBV6-3; D is possibly TRBD2 (6 bases). Source material: peripheral blood. The origin of this receptor is a human donor in a cohort sampled during active COVID-19. The CDR3: CASSSNRDFRDNEQFF. The CDR3 nucleotides are TGTGCCAGCAGCTCTAACCGGGACTTCAGAGACAATGAGCAGTTCTTC.